This TCR beta chain derives from a study of PD-1 blockade in mismatch repair-deficient tumors. Whole-study results and caveats: Tumor-resident clones, often undetectable pretreatment in blood, expanded then contracted after pembrolizumab.

On this clone: Its antigen is unknown.

Sequencing was performed with immunoSEQ multiplex PCR; in TCRdb, only in-frame clones are kept and a portion is missing. This table has 76,000 or so clones, 65% to 85% appearing once. This specimen was peripheral blood, taken 44 weeks after starting pembrolizumab. The origin of this receptor is an adult with mismatch repair-deficient cancer.

The CDR3 sequence: CASSFAGVEQFF. CDR3 nucleotide sequence: TGTGCCAGCAGCTTCGCCGGAGTAGAGCAGTTCTTC. The V call is TRBV5-6, the J call TRBJ2-1; D call uncertain. Deletions cut 2 bases from V and 10 bases from J, with 10 bases between. This CDR3 is built from 12 residues. Per germline, CDR1 SGHDT and CDR2 YYEEEE. The full variable domain, in which reference TRBV5-6 and TRBJ2-1 provide the parts outside the CDR3, is DAGVTQSPTHLIKTRGQQVTLRCSPKSGHDTVSWYQQALGQGPQFIFQYYEEEERQRGNFPDRFSGHQFPNYSSELNVNALLLGDSALYLCASSFAGVEQFFGPGTRLTVL.